The next 10 T cell receptor beta chains were all read from a single sample in a study of CD8+CD57+ T cells in acquired aplastic anemia. For CDR3 and TCR beta VDJ profiling, genomic DNA was the template used. A single record per CDR3 protein comes from TCRdb applying MiXCR to the reads. The data contain some 280,000 distinct CDR3 sequences, approximately 56% of them singletons. Sequenced material: sorted CD4+, CD8+, or CD8+CD57+ T cells (not recorded which) from PBMCs. The receptors originated from a human donor with severe aplastic anemia or a healthy control (not recorded which).

The sample holds one count of this clonotype. The rearrangement joins TRBV19 to TRBJ1-1; D gene uncertain. Trimming took off 4 bases at V and 0 bases at J, with 6 bases between the two ends. Germline CDR1 and CDR2: LNHDA and SQIVND (reference sequence). CDR3 size: 13 residues. CDR3 nucleotides: TGTGCCAGTAGTACCTCAGTGAACACTGAAGCTTTCTTT. Amino acids: CASSTSVNTEAFF.

V is TRBV7-8 and J is TRBJ2-3; 8 bases are a match to TRBD1. With V trimmed by 4 bases and J by 3 bases, 3 bases remained unmatched. The CDR3 has 14 residues. Germline V gene data show CDR1 as SGHVS and CDR2 as FQNEAQ. CDR3 bases: TGTGCCAGCAGCTGGGGACAGGCTACAGATACGCAGTATTTT. Residues: CASSWGQATDTQYF.

This clonotype was counted ten times or more. This rearrangement joins TRBV12-3 or TRBV12-4 to TRBJ1-1, with unresolved D. The CDR3 is 14 amino acids. Trimming left V 0 bases short and J 1 base short, with 6 bases between. The CDR3 is CASSLAGKNTEAFF. The CDR3, as DNA: TGTGCCAGCAGTTTAGCGGGGAAGAACACTGAAGCTTTCTTT.

V usage is TRBV7-4 and J usage is TRBJ1-1, with unresolved D. The ends were cut back, 1 base at V and 8 bases at J, with 8 bases in the middle. The length of the CDR3 is 12 residues. Germline CDR1 and CDR2: SGHVT and SQSDAQ. In DNA form, the CDR3 reads TGTGCCAGCAGCTTAGAGATAGGGGAAGCTTTCTTT. Protein product: CASSLEIGEAFF.

V and J are TRBV7-2 and TRBJ2-5; unclear D gene. This CDR3 spans 15 amino acids. Looked up from germline, CDR1 is SGHTA and CDR2 is FQGNSA. The V end lost 2 bases, the J end lost 5 bases, and 15 bases lay between the germline ends. The CDR3 sequence is CASSLLSGIGETQYF. Here the CDR3 DNA reads TGTGCCAGCAGCTTACTGTCTGGGATAGGGGAGACCCAGTACTTC.

On this clonotype itself: No conserved phenylalanine or tryptophan is present at the end of the CDR3, so a read error is the likely explanation. Because the CDR3's place on the DNA is in doubt, the DNA is left out and the CDR3 is given as listed by TCRdb. This chain links TRBV6-5 with TRBJ2-3; the table's TRBD2 call for D was not verified on the DNA. The length of the CDR3 is 10 amino acids, counting both ends. Germline V CDR1 and CDR2: MNHEY, SVGAGI. The CDR3 spells CASSYGGGYN.

The rearrangement joins TRBV9 to TRBJ1-2; no reliable D call. CDR1 and CDR2 (germline): SGDLS, YYNGEE. V was shortened by 4 bases and J by 2 bases, with 15 bases between the two germline ends. This CDR3 comprises 15 residues. CDR3 DNA sequence: TGTGCCAGCAGCTCCCCTGCGGGAGAAAACTATGGCTACACCTTC. Protein: CASSSPAGENYGYTF. The full variable domain, completed using reference TRBV9 and TRBJ1-2, is DSGVTQTPKHLITATGQRVTLRCSPRSGDLSVYWYQQSLDQGLQFLIQYYNGEERAKGNILERFSAQQFPDLHSELNLSSLELGDSALYFCASSSPAGENYGYTFGSGTRLTVV.

The chain has TRBV10-3 and TRBJ2-7; D gene uncertain. The CDR3 totals 13 residues. CDR1 is ENHRY and CDR2 is SYGVKD in the germline V gene. The V end lost 3 bases, the J end lost 6 bases, and 12 bases lay between the germline ends. CDR3 loop: CAISDSTAGEQYF. As DNA, the CDR3 is TGTGCCATCAGTGATTCCACAGCCGGCGAGCAGTACTTC.

This clonotype came up many times. This rearrangement joins TRBV7-2 to TRBJ2-1; 8 nucleotides line up with TRBD2. Trimming at V came to 2 bases and at J to 7 bases, leaving 7 bases not matched to a gene. The germline V gene has CDR1 SGHTA and CDR2 FQGNSA. This CDR3 spans 15 amino acids. The CDR3 spells CASSLPGGQANEQFF. The CDR3 nucleotides are TGTGCCAGCAGCTTACCGGGGGGGCAGGCGAATGAGCAGTTCTTC.

V is TRBV2 and J is TRBJ2-5, with TRBD1 as a possible D gene (6 bases). This CDR3 comprises 15 residues. Trimming cost V 6 bases and J 4 bases, with 18 bases left between them. CDR1 is SNHLY, CDR2 FYNNEI, per germline. The DNA of the CDR3 is TGTGCCAGCAGGGAACAGGGTCTCGAGGGAGAGACCCAGTACTTC. Protein sequence: CASREQGLEGETQYF.